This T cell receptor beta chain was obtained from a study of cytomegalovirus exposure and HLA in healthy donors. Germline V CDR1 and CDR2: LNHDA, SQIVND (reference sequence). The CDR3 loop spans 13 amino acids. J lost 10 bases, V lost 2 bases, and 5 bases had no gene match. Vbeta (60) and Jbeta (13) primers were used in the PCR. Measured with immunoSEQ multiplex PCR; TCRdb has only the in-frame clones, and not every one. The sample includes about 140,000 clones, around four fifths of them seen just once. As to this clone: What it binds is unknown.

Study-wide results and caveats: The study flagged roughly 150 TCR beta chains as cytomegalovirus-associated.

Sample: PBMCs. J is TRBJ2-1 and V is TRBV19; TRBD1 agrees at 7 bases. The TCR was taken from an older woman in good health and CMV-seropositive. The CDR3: CASSIRDRPEQFF. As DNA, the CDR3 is TGTGCCAGTAGTATAAGGGACAGACCAGAGCAGTTCTTC.